This T cell receptor (beta chain) derives from a study of cytomegalovirus exposure and HLA in healthy donors. Background on the study: The same platform as the 666 first-cohort repertoires was used for the 95 to 150 validation repertoires, a later analysis reported.

Some clones are missing from TCRdb's copy, which holds only in-frame ones; the method was immunoSEQ multiplex PCR. The sample shows 150,000 to 200,000 clones, roughly 90% of them seen only once. The clonotype comes from a man between 18 and 29 years old in good health and CMV-seropositive. The sequencing input was PBMCs.

The CDR3 region is CASSLPLMGGGRRGEQFF. CDR3 bases: TGTGCCAGCAGTTTACCGCTGATGGGCGGGGGCAGGCGGGGTGAGCAGTTCTTC. This rearrangement joins TRBV28 to TRBJ2-1; D might be TRBD2 (7 bases). Germline V gene data show CDR1 as MDHEN and CDR2 as SYDVKM. The V end lost 2 bases, the J end lost 9 bases, and 26 bases lay between the germline ends. CDR3 length: 18 amino acids.